Below are 17 T cell receptor beta chains sequenced from a single sample in a study of cytomegalovirus exposure and HLA in healthy donors. 13 Jbeta primers and 60 Vbeta primers were used for the PCR. Libraries were prepared by immunoSEQ multiplex PCR; TCRdb keeps only in-frame clonotypes and omits some of them. Here the sample spans some 150,000 clones, approximately 81% being singletons. Sequenced input: PBMCs. These receptors all stem from a woman younger than 30 in good health and CMV-seronegative.

V is TRBV5-6 and J is TRBJ2-4; 7 bases line up with TRBD1. Per the germline V gene, CDR1 is SGHDT and CDR2 is YYEEEE. CDR3 size: 15 residues. The trim removed 10 bases at V and 7 bases at J, leaving 17 bases unmatched. As DNA, the CDR3 is TGTGCCTCGACCCCAGGGGGATCGAGGGGGAACATTCAGTACTTC. Its translation is CASTPGGSRGNIQYF.

This clone was counted only a few times. The J gene is TRBJ2-2, the V gene TRBV4-1; 11 positions match TRBD2. The CDR3 runs to 15 residues. J lost 6 bases, V lost 4 bases, and 4 bases had no gene match. Germline assignment: CDR1 MGHRA and CDR2 YSYEKL. In nucleotides, the CDR3 is TGCGCCAGCAGCCTAGCGGGAGGGGGGTCCGGGGAGCTGTTTTTT. Protein product: CASSLAGGGSGELFF.

The genes are TRBV7-2 and TRBJ1-4; possible D gene TRBD1, 5 bases. The CDR3 contains 15 residues. CDR1 SGHTA and CDR2 FQGNSA come from the germline V gene. V dropped 3 bases and J dropped 4 bases, with 12 bases sitting between them. CDR3 in amino acids: CASSLDRGFNEKLFF. CDR3 nucleotides: TGTGCCAGCAGCTTGGACCGGGGGTTTAATGAAAAACTGTTTTTT. Full variable domain (rest looked up from reference TRBV7-2 and TRBJ1-4): GAGVSQSPSNKVTEKGKDVELRCDPISGHTALYWYRQSLGQGLEFLIYFQGNSAPDKSGLPSDRFSAERTGGSVSTLTIQRTQQEDSAVYLCASSLDRGFNEKLFFGSGTQLSVL.

V is TRBV6-6 and J is TRBJ2-6, with D maybe TRBD2 (6 bases). This CDR3 spans 12 amino acids. CDR1 MNHNY and CDR2 SVGAGI come from the germline V gene (reference sequence). The CDR3, as DNA: TGTGCGGTGCGAGGGAGGACCAACGTCCTGACTTTC. It specifies CAVRGRTNVLTF.

The chain links TRBV4-2 to TRBJ2-3; possible D gene TRBD1, 6 bases. Trimming removed 0 bases from V and 2 bases from J, with 15 bases in between. CDR3 length: 17 residues. The germline V gene encodes CDR1 LGHNA and CDR2 YNFKEQ. CDR3 loop: CASSQDIQGPATDTQYF. For the CDR3, the DNA is TGTGCCAGCAGCCAAGATATACAGGGCCCGGCCACAGATACGCAGTATTTT.

The chain has TRBV15 and TRBJ2-7, with D unresolved. CDR3 length equals 12 residues. CDR1 LNHNV and CDR2 YYDKDF come from the germline V gene (reference sequence). Trimming pared 0 bases from V and 4 bases from J, leaving 4 bases between. CDR3 nucleotide sequence: TGTGCCACCAGCAGAGATCAATACGAGCAGTACTTC. As protein: CATSRDQYEQYF.

A few counts support this clone. Written as DNA, the CDR3 is TGTGCCAGCAGCTTGCCGGGACTACCCACCGGGGAGCTGTTTTTT. It specifies CASSLPGLPTGELFF. The chain is built from TRBV7-6 and TRBJ2-2; TRBD2 aligns across 7 bases. This CDR3 has 15 amino acids. V dropped 3 bases and J dropped 4; count of bases not matched to a gene: 5. Germline CDR1 is SGHVS and CDR2 is FNYEAQ.

The rearrangement joins TRBV13 to TRBJ1-2; 8 positions agree with TRBD1. The CDR3 covers 14 residues. The junction had 3 bases not matched to a gene; V was cut back by 3 bases and J by 3 bases. Germline CDR1 reads PRHDT; CDR2 reads FYEKMQ (reference sequence). CDR3 coding DNA: TGTGCCAGCAGCTTGACAGGGGAGGACTATGGCTACACCTTC. Its protein is CASSLTGEDYGYTF.

Ten or more counts support this clone. The chain combines TRBV2 with TRBJ2-7; possibly TRBD2 for D (5 bases). CDR3 length: 15 amino acids. V was shortened by 3 bases and J by 2 bases, with 14 bases between the two germline ends. Germline V gene lookup returns CDR1 SNHLY and CDR2 FYNNEI. The CDR3 DNA sequence: TGTGCCAGCAGTGATGTGGAGGAACCTCCCTACGAGCAGTACTTC. Translated, it gives CASSDVEEPPYEQYF. Using reference TRBV2 and TRBJ2-7 for the parts outside the CDR3, the full variable domain is EPEVTQTPSHQVTQMGQEVILRCVPISNHLYFYWYRQILGQKVEFLVSFYNNEISEKSEIFDDQFSVERPDGSNFTLKIRSTKLEDSAMYFCASSDVEEPPYEQYFGPGTRLTVT.

This sequence joins TRBV28 and TRBJ2-3; TRBD2 agrees at 8 bases. Germline V CDR1 and CDR2: MDHEN, SYDVKM. The CDR3 consists of 13 residues. J was trimmed by 6 bases and V by 10 bases; bases with no gene match: 9. CDR3 nucleotide sequence: TGTGCCATCCAGCCGGGAGGGTCGGATACGCAGTATTTT. Translation: CAIQPGGSDTQYF.

This clone was recorded once. V gene TRBV5-4 combines with J gene TRBJ2-5; perhaps TRBD2 as D (5 bases). The J call may be wrong; the DNA end is better matched by TRBJ2-7. The CDR3 has 14 amino acids. CDR1 and CDR2 (germline): SGHNT, YYREEE (reference sequence). Here the CDR3 reads CASSLRGSGYEQYF. The CDR3 DNA sequence: TGTGCCAGCAGCTTGCGGGGTTCTGGATACGAGCAGTACTTC.

This chain joins TRBV29-1 and TRBJ1-2, with 8 bases fitting TRBD1. Per the germline V gene, CDR1 is SQVTM and CDR2 is ANQGSEA. There are 11 residues in the CDR3. The V and J ends lost 7 bases and 8 bases, in that order; junction bases with no gene match: 6. Written as DNA, the CDR3 is TGCAGCGCTGAGACAGGGGAAGGCTACACCTTC. It is translated as CSAETGEGYTF.

The chain carries TRBV2 and TRBJ1-5; TRBD1 is a possible D gene (5 bases). The CDR3 has 16 amino acids. V lost 6 bases and J lost 0, with 15 bases in between. Germline V gene data show CDR1 as SNHLY and CDR2 as FYNNEI. The CDR3 protein is CASRSGAGGSNQPQHF. CDR3 nucleotide sequence: TGTGCCAGCAGAAGCGGGGCGGGGGGTAGCAATCAGCCCCAGCATTTT.

V usage is TRBV30 and J usage is TRBJ2-1; 7 bases are shared with TRBD2. There are 14 residues in the CDR3. With V trimmed by 1 base and J by 9 bases, 9 bases remained unmatched. Germline loops: CDR1 GTSNPN, CDR2 SVGIG (reference sequence). The CDR3 reads CAWSAAGVTGEQFF. DNA of the CDR3: TGTGCCTGGAGTGCTGCGGGAGTGACGGGTGAGCAGTTCTTC.

This chain uses TRBV6-1 with TRBJ2-1; 11 nucleotides agree with TRBD2. Germline V gene data show CDR1 as MNHNS and CDR2 as SASEGT. The CDR3 covers 15 residues. V was clipped by 7 bases and J by 9 bases; unmatched bases: 11. This CDR3 is CASTGTSGRLREQFF. The CDR3 region has the DNA TGTGCCAGCACCGGAACTAGCGGGAGACTACGTGAGCAGTTCTTC.

V gene TRBV2 combines with J gene TRBJ2-3; D perhaps matches TRBD2 (6 bases). The V gene lost 5 bases and the J gene lost 0 bases, with 12 bases spanning the gap. Looked up from germline, CDR1 is SNHLY and CDR2 is FYNNEI. There are 15 residues in the CDR3. In DNA form, the CDR3 reads TGTGCCAGCAGTCTCGAACTAGCAAGCACAGATACGCAGTATTTT. This translates into CASSLELASTDTQYF.

This chain uses TRBV2 with TRBJ1-2, with no clear D. The germline CDR1 and CDR2 sequences are SNHLY and FYNNEI. Trimming shortened V by 7 bases and J by 5 bases, and 11 bases separated the two germline ends. The CDR3 runs 12 residues. The CDR3 reads CASKIVLYGYTF. The CDR3 bases are TGTGCCAGCAAGATAGTTTTGTATGGCTACACCTTC.